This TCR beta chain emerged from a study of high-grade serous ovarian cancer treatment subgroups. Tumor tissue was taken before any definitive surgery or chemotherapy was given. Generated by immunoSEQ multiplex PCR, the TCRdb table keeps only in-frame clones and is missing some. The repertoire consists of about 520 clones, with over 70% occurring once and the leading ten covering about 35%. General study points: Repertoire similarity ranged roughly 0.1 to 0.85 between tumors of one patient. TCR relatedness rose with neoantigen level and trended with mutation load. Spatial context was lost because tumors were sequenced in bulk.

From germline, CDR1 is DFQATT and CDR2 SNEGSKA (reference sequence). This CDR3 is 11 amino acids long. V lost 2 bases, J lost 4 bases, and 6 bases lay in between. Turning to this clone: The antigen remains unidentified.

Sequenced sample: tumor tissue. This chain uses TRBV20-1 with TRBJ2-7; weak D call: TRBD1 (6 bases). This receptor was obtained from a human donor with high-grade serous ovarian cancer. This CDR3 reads CSARQGYEQYF. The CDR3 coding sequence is TGCAGTGCTAGACAGGGGTACGAGCAGTACTTC.